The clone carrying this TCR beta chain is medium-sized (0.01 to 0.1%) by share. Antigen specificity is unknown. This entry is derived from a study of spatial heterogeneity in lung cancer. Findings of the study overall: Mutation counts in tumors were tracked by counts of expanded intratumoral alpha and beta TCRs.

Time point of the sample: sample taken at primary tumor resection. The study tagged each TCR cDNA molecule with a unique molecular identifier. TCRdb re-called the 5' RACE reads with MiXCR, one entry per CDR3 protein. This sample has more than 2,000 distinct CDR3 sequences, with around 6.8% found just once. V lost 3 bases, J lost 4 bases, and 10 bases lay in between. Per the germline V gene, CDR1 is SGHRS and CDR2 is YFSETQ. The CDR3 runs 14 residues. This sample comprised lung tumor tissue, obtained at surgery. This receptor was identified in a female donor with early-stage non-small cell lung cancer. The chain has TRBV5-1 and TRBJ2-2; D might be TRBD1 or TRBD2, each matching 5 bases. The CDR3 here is CASSWKGSTGELFF. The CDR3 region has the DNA TGCGCCAGCAGCTGGAAGGGGAGCACCGGGGAGCTGTTTTTT.